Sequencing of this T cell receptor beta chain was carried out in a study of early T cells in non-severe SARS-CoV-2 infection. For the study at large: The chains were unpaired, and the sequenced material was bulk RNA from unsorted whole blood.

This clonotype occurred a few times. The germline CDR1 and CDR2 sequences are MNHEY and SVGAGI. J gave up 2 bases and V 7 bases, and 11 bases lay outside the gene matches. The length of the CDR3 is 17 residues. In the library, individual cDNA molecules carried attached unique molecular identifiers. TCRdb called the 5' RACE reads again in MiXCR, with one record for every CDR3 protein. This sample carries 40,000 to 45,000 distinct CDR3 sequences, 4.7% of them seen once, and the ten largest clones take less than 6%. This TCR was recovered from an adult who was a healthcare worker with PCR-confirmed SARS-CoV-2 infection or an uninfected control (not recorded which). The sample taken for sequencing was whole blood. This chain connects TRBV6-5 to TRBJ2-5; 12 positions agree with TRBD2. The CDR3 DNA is TGTGCCAGCAAAAGAGGGCTAGCGGGAGGGGGACAAGAGACCCAGTACTTC. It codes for CASKRGLAGGGQETQYF.